This entry lists 5 T cell receptor beta chains sequenced from one sample in a study of metastatic and nonmetastatic thyroid tumors. MiXCR was used by TCRdb to re-call the PCR reads. The sample has fewer than 40,000 clones; 16% are singletons. All patients reached thyroid surgery having received no treatment beforehand. The sample consisted of blood. These receptors came from a female donor with papillary thyroid cancer or a benign thyroid nodule (not recorded which). Some clones in this sample may be carry-over from other donors' samples.

By sample fraction, this clone is medium-sized (0.01 to 0.1%). This chain connects TRBV20-1 to TRBJ2-7; D may be TRBD1 (5 bases). The CDR3 covers 14 residues. Trimming pared 0 bases from V and 3 bases from J, leaving 12 bases between. Germline loops: CDR1 DFQATT, CDR2 SNEGSKA (reference sequence). The CDR3 spells CSARDQGRDYEQYF. CDR3 in DNA: TGCAGTGCTAGAGATCAAGGCAGGGACTACGAGCAGTACTTC.

This clone was found many times. This chain links TRBV6-1 with TRBJ2-4; D unresolved. Germline V gene sequence: CDR1 MNHNS, CDR2 SASEGT. Trimming left V 5 bases short and J 9 bases short, with 11 bases between. This CDR3 has 12 residues. DNA for the CDR3: TGTGCCAGCAGTTCCGCTACGGCCATTCAGTACTTC. Translated: CASSSATAIQYF.

The chain combines TRBV2 with TRBJ1-5; TRBD1 matches at 8 bases. Per the germline V gene, CDR1 is SNHLY and CDR2 is FYNNEI. The J segment lost 8 bases and the V segment lost 3 bases, leaving 9 bases of the junction unmatched. This CDR3 region has 15 residues. CDR3 residues: CASSEGQDELEPQHF. CDR3 nucleotides: TGTGCCAGCAGTGAGGGACAGGATGAGCTGGAGCCCCAGCATTTT. Complete variable domain (other parts from reference TRBV2 and TRBJ1-5): EPEVTQTPSHQVTQMGQEVILRCVPISNHLYFYWYRQILGQKVEFLVSFYNNEISEKSEIFDDQFSVERPDGSNFTLKIRSTKLEDSAMYFCASSEGQDELEPQHFGDGTRLSIL.

This clone was seen many times. The rearrangement uses TRBV12-3 or TRBV12-4 and TRBJ2-7; either TRBD1 or TRBD2 may fit D (5 bases each). The length of the CDR3 is 13 residues. V was pared by 2 bases and J by 3 bases, with 8 bases between. CDR3 residues: CASSLRGRYEQYF. DNA for the CDR3: TGTGCCAGCAGTTTACGGGGCCGCTACGAGCAGTACTTC.

This clone has a count of ten or more. J is TRBJ2-2 and V is TRBV9; TRBD1 matches 9 bases. Trimming at V came to 4 bases and at J to 4 bases, leaving 8 bases not matched to a gene. This CDR3 has 16 residues. Germline V lookup: CDR1 SGDLS, CDR2 YYNGEE. CDR3 bases: TGTGCCAGCAGCCCCCGGGACAGGGAGGCCACCGGGGAGCTGTTTTTT. Translation gives CASSPRDREATGELFF.